Below are 9 T cell receptor beta chains sequenced from a single sample in a study of vaccination and CD4 T cells after COVID-19. Specified treatment: roughly 10-day PBMC culture with coronavirus spike peptide pools or control peptides (ViraFEST assay). With the Oncomine TCR Beta short-read assay, DNA from cultured CD4+ T cells was sequenced. TCRdb itself ran the PCR reads through MiXCR, one entry per CDR3 protein. The sample has around 21,000 distinct CDR3 sequences; over 50% are singletons. These receptors' targets are unknown. Sequencing was done on a sample of CD4+ T cells from blood, cultured in vitro. These receptors all stem from a human donor who had recovered from COVID-19.

This clonotype was seen only once. CDR3: CASRLAGVAGELFF. The CDR3 nucleotides are TGTGCCAGCCGACTAGCGGGAGTCGCCGGGGAGCTGTTTTTT. The V gene is TRBV6-2 or TRBV6-3, the J gene TRBJ2-2; TRBD2 matches at 12 bases. The germline gives CDR1 MNHEY, CDR2 SVGEGT. The CDR3 is 14 residues long. V shed 8 bases and J 6 bases; nucleotides not matched to a gene: 4.

This sequence joins TRBV6-1 and TRBJ2-7, with D perhaps assigned TRBD1 or TRBD2 (5 bases each). Trimming left V 9 bases short and J 4 bases short, with 22 bases between. Germline V gene sequence: CDR1 MNHNS, CDR2 SASEGT. This CDR3 is built from 15 residues. As DNA, the CDR3 is TGTGCCAGTAGATTGGGACGGACGATTCGGTACGAGCAGTACTTC. The encoded protein is CASRLGRTIRYEQYF.

The V and J genes are TRBV28 and TRBJ1-2; D ambiguous. Trimming removed 3 bases at V and 8 bases at J, with 16 bases between. This CDR3 region has 14 residues. Germline CDR1 MDHEN, CDR2 SYDVKM. CDR3 sequence reads: CASSFSSGRRGYTF. The DNA of the CDR3 is TGTGCCAGCAGTTTCTCCTCCGGTCGACGGGGCTACACCTTC.

The rearrangement joins TRBV7-2 to TRBJ1-2, with a weak D call TRBD1 (6 bases). Looked up from germline, CDR1 is SGHTA and CDR2 is FQGNSA. This CDR3 has 13 residues. V was pared by 1 base and J by 6 bases, with 9 bases between. DNA of the CDR3: TGTGCCAGCAGCTTAGACAGGGTAAATGGCTACACCTTC. It is translated as CASSLDRVNGYTF.

This clonotype was counted a few times. This chain joins TRBV11-2 and TRBJ2-3; tentative D call: TRBD2 (6 bases). The germline V gene has CDR1 SGHAT and CDR2 FQNNGV. Trimming took off 4 bases at V and 1 base at J, with 9 bases between the two ends. This CDR3 has 14 amino acids. The CDR3 DNA reads as TGTGCCAGCAGCTGGAGGGGTGGCACAGATACGCAGTATTTT. It codes for CASSWRGGTDTQYF.

V gene TRBV24-1 combines with J gene TRBJ2-3; D is perhaps TRBD1 or TRBD2 (5 bases each). Germline V lookup: CDR1 KGHDR, CDR2 SFDVKD. This CDR3 spans 15 amino acids. V was shortened by 4 bases and J by 2 bases, with 12 bases between the two germline ends. Written as DNA, the CDR3 is TGTGCCACCAGTGACCCGGGGACGGCCACAGATACGCAGTATTTT. It encodes CATSDPGTATDTQYF.

The chain is built from TRBV5-4 and TRBJ1-2; 7 bases fit TRBD1. V lost 4 bases to trimming and J lost 6 bases; unmatched junction nucleotides: 15. The CDR3 sequence is 16 residues long. Germline CDR1 reads SGHNT; CDR2 reads YYREEE (reference sequence). The CDR3: CASSTETGRSLHGYTF. The CDR3, as DNA: TGTGCCAGCAGCACCGAGACAGGGCGAAGTTTACATGGCTACACCTTC.

The chain joins TRBV28 to TRBJ2-7, with D tentatively TRBD2 (6 bases). CDR1 and CDR2 from the germline V gene are MDHEN and SYDVKM. The V and J ends lost 7 bases and 3 bases respectively, with 19 bases between them. This CDR3 is built from 15 residues. This CDR3 reads CASKFGGGNLYEQYF. In DNA, the CDR3 is TGTGCCAGCAAATTTGGTGGGGGGAATCTCTACGAGCAGTACTTC.

The sample holds one count of this clonotype. This chain links TRBV20-1 with TRBJ1-6; D gene uncertain. Trimming pared 0 bases from V and 7 bases from J, leaving 13 bases between. Germline V lookup: CDR1 DFQATT, CDR2 SNEGSKA (reference sequence). The CDR3 loop spans 15 amino acids. The CDR3 DNA reads TGCAGTGCTAGAGATATAAGCGGCCTAAATTCACCCCTCCACTTT. Translated, it gives CSARDISGLNSPLHF.